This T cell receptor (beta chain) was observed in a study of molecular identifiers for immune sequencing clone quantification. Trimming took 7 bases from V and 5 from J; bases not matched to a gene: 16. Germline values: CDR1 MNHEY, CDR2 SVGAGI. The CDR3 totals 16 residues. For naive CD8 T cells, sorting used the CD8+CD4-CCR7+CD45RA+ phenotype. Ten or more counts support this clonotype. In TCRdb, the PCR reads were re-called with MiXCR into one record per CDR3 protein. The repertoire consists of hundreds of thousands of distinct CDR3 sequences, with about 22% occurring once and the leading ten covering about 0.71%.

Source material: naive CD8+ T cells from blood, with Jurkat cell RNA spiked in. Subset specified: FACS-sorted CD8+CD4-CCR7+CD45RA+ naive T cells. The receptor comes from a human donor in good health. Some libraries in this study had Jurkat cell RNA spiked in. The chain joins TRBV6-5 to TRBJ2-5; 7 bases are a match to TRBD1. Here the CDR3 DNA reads TGTGCCAGCACCCCAATTAATGGACAGGCCCTCGAGACCCAGTACTTC. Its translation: CASTPINGQALETQYF.